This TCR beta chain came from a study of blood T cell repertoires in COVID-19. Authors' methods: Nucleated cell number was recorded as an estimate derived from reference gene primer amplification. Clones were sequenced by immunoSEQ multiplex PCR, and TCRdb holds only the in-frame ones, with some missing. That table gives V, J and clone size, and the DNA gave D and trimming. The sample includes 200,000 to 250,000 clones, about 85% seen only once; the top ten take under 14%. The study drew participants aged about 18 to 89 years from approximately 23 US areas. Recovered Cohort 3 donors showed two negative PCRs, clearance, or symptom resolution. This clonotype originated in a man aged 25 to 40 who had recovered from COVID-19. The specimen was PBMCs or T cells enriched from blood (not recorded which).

Written as DNA, the CDR3 is TGTGCCAGCCCTACAGGGTCCGTGGAGACTGAAGCTTTCTTT. This gives the protein CASPTGSVETEAFF. V and J are TRBV21-1 and TRBJ1-1; TRBD1 is the table's D call, not checked against the DNA. TRBV21-1 is deemed a pseudogene. The length of the CDR3 is 14 residues.